Ten or more counts support the clone carrying this T cell receptor beta chain. The TCRbeta library incorporated unique molecular identifiers. Each CDR3 protein is one row after TCRdb ran MiXCR on the PCR reads. Here the sample spans about 600,000 distinct CDR3 sequences, roughly 10% being singletons. The CDR3 is 13 residues long. J lost 9 bases, V lost 2 bases, and 4 bases had no gene match. This entry comes from a study of T-cell reconstitution after alpha-beta-depleted transplantation in children. The chain links TRBV12-3 or TRBV12-4 to TRBJ2-1; 7 bases line up with TRBD2. The clonotype was recovered from a human donor who donated a stem cell graft to a child with acute myeloid leukemia. Sequencing was performed on PBMCs from the stem cell graft donor, taken from the stem cell graft. The CDR3 region has the DNA TGTGCCAGCAGTTTAAGTGCTAGCGGTGAGCAGTTCTTC. This sequence encodes CASSLSASGEQFF.